This T cell receptor (beta chain) was captured in a study of cytomegalovirus exposure and HLA in healthy donors. Study-level results: Most CMV-associated TCR beta chains appeared HLA-restricted in a later analysis.

Remarks on this clone: No antigen is known for it.

The PCR ran on 60 Vbeta and 13 Jbeta primers. Only in-frame clones appear in the TCRdb table, and some are missing; sequencing was by immunoSEQ multiplex PCR. The repertoire holds around 160,000 clones, with roughly 71% as singletons. V lost 5 bases and J lost 12, with 11 bases in between. The length of the CDR3 is 12 residues. From germline, CDR1 is SGHTA and CDR2 FQGNSA. This chain connects TRBV7-2 to TRBJ1-6; TRBD1 is a possible D gene (5 bases). The TCR was taken from a male donor in good health and CMV-seropositive. The specimen sequenced was PBMCs. The DNA for the CDR3 is TGTGCCAGCAGCCTGGGGGGGGGACCCCTCCACTTT. Translated, it gives CASSLGGGPLHF.